This entry lists 13 T cell receptor beta chains sequenced from one sample in a study of blood T cell repertoires in COVID-19. The repertoire was sequenced with immunoSEQ multiplex PCR; TCRdb's copy has only in-frame clones and lacks some. The sample carries around 76,000 clones, about 85% recorded once. The specimen sequenced was peripheral blood. These receptors were obtained from a man in his fifties with COVID-19, enrolled during active disease.

The chain is built from TRBV30 and TRBJ2-1, with D hard to call. Germline V gene lookup returns CDR1 GTSNPN and CDR2 SVGIG (reference sequence). Deletions cut 2 bases from V and 4 bases from J, with 6 bases between. The length of the CDR3 is 12 residues. CDR3 sequence reads: CAWSPPYNEQFF. CDR3 DNA: TGTGCCTGGAGTCCCCCATACAATGAGCAGTTCTTC.

This clone occurred once. The junction departs from the called germline gene at one end, perhaps through a read error. This chain connects TRBV3-1 (or the pseudogene TRBV3-2) to TRBJ2-3; D call uncertain. CDR1 LGHDT and CDR2 YNNKEL come from the germline V gene (reference sequence). The CDR3 totals 16 residues. This CDR3 is CTSSQDLQNLMDTQYF. The CDR3 coding sequence is TGTACCAGCAGCCAAGATCTACAGAACCTAATGGATACGCAGTATTTT.

Concerning this clone itself: At one of its ends the junction is not consistent with the germline gene, which may arise from a read error. The V call is TRBV5-4, the J call TRBJ2-2; D not certain. Germline CDR1 is SGHNT and CDR2 is YYREEE (reference sequence). The CDR3 contains 12 residues. CDR3 in amino acids: CASNVDTGELFF. The CDR3 bases are TGTGCCAGCAACGTCGACACGGGGGAGCTGTTTTTT.

The chain combines TRBV9 with TRBJ2-5; 9 nucleotides agree with TRBD1. The CDR3 is made up of 16 amino acids. V shed 2 bases and J 2 bases; nucleotides not matched to a gene: 7. Germline lookup yields CDR1 SGDLS and CDR2 YYNGEE. CDR3: CASSVTGTGIQETQYF. The CDR3 region has the DNA TGTGCCAGCAGCGTGACGGGGACAGGGATTCAAGAGACCCAGTACTTC.

A single count supports this clone. The J gene is TRBJ2-3, the V gene TRBV24-1; 14 bases are a match to TRBD2. The CDR3 has 15 amino acids. Germline CDR1 is KGHDR and CDR2 is SFDVKD. V dropped 5 bases and J dropped 6; count of bases not matched to a gene: 3. The CDR3 loop is CATSGTSGRWDTQYF. DNA of the CDR3: TGTGCCACCAGTGGGACTAGCGGGAGGTGGGATACGCAGTATTTT.

The chain recombines TRBV27 with TRBJ2-7; TRBD2 aligns across 9 bases. CDR1 is MNHEY, CDR2 SMNVEV, per germline (reference sequence). This CDR3 region has 14 residues. V was clipped by 6 bases and J by 6 bases; unmatched bases: 9. CDR3 protein: CASRIAGAISEQYF. CDR3 coding DNA: TGTGCCAGCAGAATAGCGGGAGCGATAAGCGAGCAGTACTTC.

As DNA, the CDR3 is TGTGCCAGCACCCCTAGGATGGGCGGGGTTGATCGGGAGTACTTC. This translates into CASTPRMGGVDREYF. This chain links TRBV7-2 with TRBJ2-5; D perhaps matches TRBD2 (6 bases). The CDR3 has 15 amino acids. Per germline, CDR1 SGHTA and CDR2 FQGNSA. Trimming pared 7 bases from V and 12 bases from J, leaving 27 bases between.

This clone appeared a single time. The chain employs TRBV5-1 and TRBJ2-7; 7 bases fit TRBD2. The CDR3 sequence is 15 residues long. In germline, CDR1 is SGHRS, CDR2 YFSETQ. V dropped 0 bases and J dropped 4; count of bases not matched to a gene: 7. The CDR3 loop reads CASSLAASGLYEQYF. CDR3 bases: TGCGCCAGCAGCTTGGCGGCTAGCGGTCTATACGAGCAGTACTTC.

The chain has TRBV23-1 and TRBJ2-2; TRBD2 is a possible D gene (6 bases). TRBV23-1 is an ORF, and what it does is uncertain. CDR3 size: 14 residues. V lost 4 bases, J lost 5 bases, and 11 bases lay in between. The CDR3 DNA reads as TGCGCCAGCAGTCGGGTGGGAGGAACCGGGGAGCTGTTTTTT. It translates to CASSRVGGTGELFF.

This chain links TRBV27 with TRBJ2-7; 8 nucleotides agree with TRBD1. CDR3 length equals 15 residues. V shed 2 bases, J shed 2 bases, and the junction held 5 bases outside the gene matches. CDR1 MNHEY and CDR2 SMNVEV come from the germline V gene (reference sequence). Here the CDR3 DNA reads TGTGCCAGCAGTTTAAAGCGGACAGGGCCCTACGAGCAGTACTTC. Its translation is CASSLKRTGPYEQYF.

This clone is a singleton in its sample. J is TRBJ1-1 and V is TRBV3-1 (or the pseudogene TRBV3-2); D is perhaps TRBD1 (5 bases). Germline lookup yields CDR1 LGHDT and CDR2 YNNKEL (reference sequence). Trimming pared 0 bases from V and 4 bases from J, leaving 12 bases between. The CDR3 spans 15 residues. In DNA form, the CDR3 reads TGTGCCAGCAGCCAAGAACCAGGGTTGGGCACTGAAGCTTTCTTT. Its translation: CASSQEPGLGTEAFF.

In the case of this clone: Additional DNA sequences in this sample encode the identical CDR3. The chain has TRBV10-3 and TRBJ1-2, with TRBD1 identical over 9 bases. V shed 3 bases and J 5 bases; nucleotides not matched to a gene: 10. The CDR3 has 16 amino acids. Germline lookup yields CDR1 ENHRY and CDR2 SYGVKD. DNA of the CDR3: TGTGCCATCAGTGAATCCACAGGGGGCGGCAATTATGGCTACACCTTC. Protein: CAISESTGGGNYGYTF.

The chain employs TRBV2 and TRBJ2-3; TRBD1 aligns across 9 bases. This CDR3 region has 15 residues. Per the germline V gene, CDR1 is SNHLY and CDR2 is FYNNEI. The junction had 5 bases not matched to a gene; V was cut back by 6 bases and J by 1 base. CDR3 sequence (DNA): TGTGCCAGCAGACAGAACAGGGGGCGCACAGATACGCAGTATTTT. This translates into CASRQNRGRTDTQYF.